These 12 T cell receptor beta chains were sequenced from one sample in a study of a mutant IDH1 vaccine in newly diagnosed glioma. Sequencing was performed with immunoSEQ multiplex PCR; in TCRdb, only in-frame clones are kept and a portion is missing. The table lists 58,000 or so clones, roughly 90% of them singletons. No antigen has been assigned to these receptors. The time point here: week 35, safety follow-up. A 20-mer mutant IDH1 peptide at 300 ug was injected subcutaneously with topical imiquimod. The starting material was PBMCs, obtained from a glioma patient whose treatment included an IDH1 peptide vaccine. The receptors shown here come from a man aged 35 to 55 with glioma.

The rearrangement uses TRBV5-1 and TRBJ2-3; the match to TRBD2 covers 10 bases. Looked up from germline, CDR1 is SGHRS and CDR2 is YFSETQ. The CDR3 loop spans 15 amino acids. J gave up 8 bases and V 7 bases, and 13 bases lay outside the gene matches. The CDR3 spells CASLELAGAVGTQYF. CDR3 nucleotides: TGCGCCAGCTTGGAGCTAGCGGGGGCTGTAGGTACGCAGTATTTT.

The gene calls are TRBV27 and TRBJ2-7; D perhaps matches TRBD1 (6 bases). The CDR3 is 14 residues long. CDR1 is MNHEY and CDR2 is SMNVEV in the germline V gene (reference sequence). V was shortened by 5 bases and J by 6 bases, with 17 bases between the two germline ends. In nucleotides, the CDR3 is TGTGCCAGCAGTCCTGGGACGAAAGGGGGCGAGCAGTACTTC. Translated, it gives CASSPGTKGGEQYF.

This chain joins TRBV6-5 and TRBJ1-2; the D gene is possibly TRBD1 (6 bases). Germline V lookup: CDR1 MNHEY, CDR2 SVGAGI. V lost 6 bases and J lost 7, with 15 bases in between. This CDR3 has 13 residues. The CDR3 spells CASSPTGKSGYTF. Here the CDR3 DNA reads TGTGCCAGCAGCCCTACAGGGAAATCTGGCTACACCTTC.

This clone appeared a single time. V is TRBV2 and J is TRBJ1-1; tentatively, D is TRBD1 (5 bases). The CDR3 consists of 13 residues. The germline gives CDR1 SNHLY, CDR2 FYNNEI. V dropped 8 bases and J dropped 5 bases, with 15 bases sitting between them. This CDR3 is CASYARGGTEAFF. Here the CDR3 DNA reads TGTGCCAGCTACGCTCGTGGGGGGACTGAAGCTTTCTTT.

This clone appeared once. The chain is built from TRBV7-6 and TRBJ2-1; the D gene could be TRBD1 or TRBD2 (5 bases each). Germline V gene sequence: CDR1 SGHVS, CDR2 FNYEAQ. The CDR3 is 10 residues long. Trimming removed 9 bases at V and 6 bases at J, with 6 bases between. The CDR3 region is CASGGNEQFF. The CDR3 nucleotides read TGTGCCAGTGGGGGCAATGAGCAGTTCTTC.

This chain uses TRBV19 with TRBJ1-1; weak D call: TRBD1 (5 bases). Trimming took 3 bases from V and 4 from J, leaving 15 bases between them. The length of the CDR3 is 15 residues. The germline V gene has CDR1 LNHDA and CDR2 SQIVND (reference sequence). Written as DNA, the CDR3 is TGTGCCAGTAGTATCGGCAGGGATGGAGTCACTGAAGCTTTCTTT. It encodes CASSIGRDGVTEAFF.

The chain uses TRBV10-3 and TRBJ2-3; D not certain. Germline V gene sequence: CDR1 ENHRY, CDR2 SYGVKD. With 3 bases removed from V and 4 bases from J, the gap between germline ends came to 14 bases. The CDR3 has 15 amino acids. DNA of the CDR3: TGTGCCATCAGTGAATCTAGTTGGGGATCAGATACGCAGTATTTT. This sequence encodes CAISESSWGSDTQYF.

The chain combines TRBV4-1 with TRBJ2-2; D ambiguous. The CDR3 has 13 amino acids. Germline V gives CDR1 MGHRA, CDR2 YSYEKL. V was shortened by 0 bases and J by 7 bases, with 6 bases between the two germline ends. Written as DNA, the CDR3 is TGCGCCAGCAGCCAAGACCCGTACGGGGAGCTGTTTTTT. Its protein is CASSQDPYGELFF.

This chain joins TRBV10-3 and TRBJ2-2, with D tentatively TRBD2 (5 bases). This CDR3 is 15 amino acids long. Deletions cut 6 bases from V and 2 bases from J, with 13 bases between. Germline CDR1 reads ENHRY; CDR2 reads SYGVKD. This CDR3 reads CAISRSGDNTGELFF. The CDR3 DNA sequence: TGTGCCATCAGCAGGAGCGGAGACAACACCGGGGAGCTGTTTTTT.

This chain joins TRBV7-2 and TRBJ2-2, with D hard to call. The CDR3 has 13 amino acids. V was clipped by 1 base and J by 6 bases, with 6 bases between them. From germline, CDR1 is SGHTA and CDR2 FQGNSA. The CDR3 region is CASSLVGAGELFF. The CDR3 DNA sequence: TGTGCCAGCAGCTTAGTTGGGGCCGGGGAGCTGTTTTTT.

The genes are TRBV27 and TRBJ1-5, with 8 bases matching TRBD1. Trimming at V came to 0 bases and at J to 3 bases, leaving 4 bases not matched to a gene. Germline CDR1 and CDR2: MNHEY and SMNVEV (reference sequence). The CDR3 runs to 16 residues. As DNA, the CDR3 is TGTGCCAGCAGTTTATCGGCAGGGGGCATCAATCAGCCCCAGCATTTT. Translated: CASSLSAGGINQPQHF.

As concerns this clone: One end of the junction is discordant with germline, which a read error may explain. The chain employs TRBV20-1 and TRBJ1-4; 12 bases line up with TRBD1. The CDR3 contains 11 residues. Germline CDR1 DFQATT, CDR2 SNEGSKA (reference sequence). CDR3 nucleotides: TGTGGAGGGACAGGGGGCGAAAAACTGTTTTTT. It is translated as CGGTGGEKLFF.